Following are 21 T cell receptor beta chains from one sample sequenced in a study of patients and donors after allogeneic stem cell transplantation. One entry per CDR3 protein, called by TCRdb with MiXCR from the RT-PCR reads. Among 160,000 or so distinct CDR3 sequences, roughly 24% were seen once, and the ten largest hold roughly a quarter. Source material: blood, either unsorted or a sorted T cell fraction (not recorded which). The origin of the receptors is a human donor who was either an allogeneic HSCT recipient or a stem cell or donor lymphocyte infusion donor (not recorded which). It is not recorded whose cells these are; they may come from a transplant donor.

This clonotype was picked up a small number of times. The rearrangement uses TRBV7-3 and TRBJ2-3, with 9 bases fitting TRBD1. Germline-derived CDR1 and CDR2 are SGHTA and FQGTGA. Losses at the gene ends were 3 bases for V and 3 bases for J; bases not matched to a gene: 4. The CDR3 consists of 15 residues. The CDR3 sequence is CASSLGQGGTDTQYF. The CDR3 DNA reads TGTGCCAGCAGCTTGGGACAGGGTGGGACAGATACGCAGTATTTT.

This chain connects TRBV29-1 to TRBJ1-2, with D uncertain. This CDR3 region has 11 residues. The V gene lost 2 bases and the J gene lost 7 bases, with 8 bases spanning the gap. CDR1 SQVTM and CDR2 ANQGSEA come from the germline V gene. The CDR3 DNA sequence: TGCAGCGTTGAATGGGCAGTTGGCTACACCTTC. Translation gives CSVEWAVGYTF.

This clonotype has more than one count but fewer than ten. The genes are TRBV24-1 and TRBJ1-2; a possible D gene is TRBD1 (5 bases). The ends were cut back, 9 bases at V and 3 bases at J, with 7 bases in the middle. The CDR3 is 11 amino acids. Germline values: CDR1 KGHDR, CDR2 SFDVKD. In DNA, the CDR3 is TGTGCCACCGGAGGGGACTATGGCTACACCTTC. It is translated as CATGGDYGYTF.

This clonotype was observed many times. The chain carries TRBV5-6 and TRBJ1-1, with D hard to call. Germline-derived CDR1 and CDR2 are SGHDT and YYEEEE. Trimming took off 4 bases at V and 2 bases at J, with 15 bases between the two ends. This CDR3 has 15 amino acids. CDR3 DNA sequence: TGTGCCAGCAGCCCAGTCGGCTCACCCAACACTGAAGCTTTCTTT. This translates into CASSPVGSPNTEAFF. The whole variable domain, remainder taken from reference TRBV5-6 and TRBJ1-1, is DAGVTQSPTHLIKTRGQQVTLRCSPKSGHDTVSWYQQALGQGPQFIFQYYEEEERQRGNFPDRFSGHQFPNYSSELNVNALLLGDSALYLCASSPVGSPNTEAFFGQGTRLTVV.

The chain carries TRBV20-1 and TRBJ2-3; D is possibly TRBD2 (7 bases). Trimming cost V 0 bases and J 2 bases, with 18 bases left between them. Looked up from germline, CDR1 is DFQATT and CDR2 is SNEGSKA (reference sequence). The CDR3 is 17 amino acids. CDR3: CSARDPWGREPTDTQYF. As DNA, the CDR3 is TGCAGTGCTAGAGATCCTTGGGGGCGGGAGCCCACAGATACGCAGTATTTT.

The chain carries TRBV5-1 and TRBJ1-6; D is possibly TRBD1 (6 bases). Germline lookup yields CDR1 SGHRS and CDR2 YFSETQ. With 1 base removed from V and 7 bases from J, the gap between germline ends came to 9 bases. The CDR3 consists of 14 residues. CDR3 region: CASSLTGWNSPLHF. The CDR3, as DNA: TGCGCCAGCAGCTTGACAGGGTGGAATTCACCCCTCCACTTT.

This clonotype was recorded a few times. The chain couples TRBV7-9 to TRBJ2-7, with D hard to call. V gave up 1 base and J gave up 5 bases, with 9 bases separating them. The CDR3 is 13 residues long. CDR1 is SEHNR and CDR2 is FQNEAQ in the germline V gene (reference sequence). CDR3 in amino acids: CASSLEAGHEQYF. The CDR3 DNA reads TGTGCCAGCAGCTTAGAGGCTGGCCACGAGCAGTACTTC.

A single count supports this clonotype. The genes are TRBV9 and TRBJ2-2; 12 bases fit TRBD2. The CDR3 is 17 amino acids. Trimming took 0 bases from V and 3 from J; bases not matched to a gene: 3. The germline V gene has CDR1 SGDLS and CDR2 YYNGEE. The CDR3 loop reads CASSVAGTSGYTGELFF. As DNA, the CDR3 is TGTGCCAGCAGCGTAGCCGGGACTAGCGGGTACACCGGGGAGCTGTTTTTT.

CDR3: CSVGGEPYQSYEQYF. CDR3 nucleotides: TGCAGCGTTGGAGGGGAACCCTACCAATCCTACGAGCAGTACTTC. This sequence joins TRBV29-1 and TRBJ2-7; either TRBD1 or TRBD2 may supply D (5 bases each). Per the germline V gene, CDR1 is SQVTM and CDR2 is ANQGSEA. This CDR3 contains 15 residues. The ends were cut back, 4 bases at V and 1 base at J, with 17 bases in the middle.

This clonotype was counted only a few times. The rearrangement joins TRBV5-1 to TRBJ2-1; 10 nucleotides align to TRBD2. Trimming cost V 0 bases and J 3 bases; bases outside gene matches: 3. The CDR3 contains 16 residues. CDR1 SGHRS and CDR2 YFSETQ come from the germline V gene. In DNA form, the CDR3 reads TGCGCCAGCAGCTTGGATTCTAGCGGGGGCTACAATGAGCAGTTCTTC. Its translation is CASSLDSSGGYNEQFF. Drawing the rest from reference TRBV5-1 and TRBJ2-1, the complete variable domain is KAGVTQTPRYLIKTRGQQVTLSCSPISGHRSVSWYQQTPGQGLQFLFEYFSETQRNKGNFPGRFSGRQFSNSRSEMNVSTLELGDSALYLCASSLDSSGGYNEQFFGPGTRLTVL.

This clonotype was picked up many times. This chain connects TRBV7-9 to TRBJ1-1; no clear D gene. Deletions cut 8 bases from V and 8 bases from J, with 9 bases between. Looked up from germline, CDR1 is SEHNR and CDR2 is FQNEAQ (reference sequence). The CDR3 covers 10 residues. CDR3 loop: CASSGVEAFF. CDR3 coding DNA: TGTGCCAGCTCAGGAGTAGAAGCTTTCTTT.

V usage is TRBV18 and J usage is TRBJ1-1, with D unresolved. The length of the CDR3 is 15 residues. The germline CDR1 and CDR2 sequences are KGHSH and LQKENI. V lost 4 bases, J lost 0 bases, and 12 bases lay in between. The CDR3 protein is CASSLLAGLNTEAFF. The CDR3 DNA sequence: TGTGCCAGCTCACTTCTGGCAGGCTTGAACACTGAAGCTTTCTTT.

The V and J genes are TRBV2 and TRBJ2-2; D is uncertain. V lost 4 bases and J lost 7, with 10 bases in between. CDR3 length: 13 amino acids. In germline, CDR1 is SNHLY, CDR2 FYNNEI. CDR3 coding DNA: TGTGCCAGCAGTGCGGAATATTACGGGGAGCTGTTTTTT. This codes for CASSAEYYGELFF.

This clonotype occurred a few times. This chain uses TRBV6-2 or TRBV6-3 with TRBJ2-7; TRBD2 matches 7 bases. The CDR3 covers 14 residues. From germline, CDR1 is MNHEY and CDR2 SVGEGT. The V and J ends lost 8 bases and 3 bases, in that order; junction bases with no gene match: 10. The CDR3 bases are TGTGCCAGCGGCCGAGCGGGAACACTCTACGAGCAGTACTTC. It codes for CASGRAGTLYEQYF.

This clonotype was seen a handful of times. The chain recombines TRBV6-2 or TRBV6-3 with TRBJ2-1; D may be TRBD2 (6 bases). CDR1 is MNHEY, CDR2 SVGEGT, per germline. The V and J ends lost 2 bases and 10 bases respectively, with 15 bases between them. The CDR3 sequence is 14 residues long. CDR3 region: CASSYPNLAAEQFF. The CDR3 nucleotides read TGTGCCAGCAGTTACCCTAACTTAGCGGCAGAGCAGTTCTTC.

The genes are TRBV27 and TRBJ2-7, with D maybe TRBD1 (6 bases). Looked up from germline, CDR1 is MNHEY and CDR2 is SMNVEV (reference sequence). The CDR3 consists of 16 residues. Trimming cost V 2 bases and J 5 bases, with 19 bases left between them. The CDR3 is CASSLGDQGQLDEQYF. As DNA, the CDR3 is TGTGCCAGCAGTTTAGGGGACCAGGGACAACTCGACGAGCAGTACTTC.

This clonotype was observed a few times. This chain links TRBV7-9 with TRBJ2-1; TRBD1 might be the D (6 bases). The CDR3 spans 14 residues. V was shortened by 10 bases and J by 5 bases, with 18 bases between the two germline ends. Germline V gives CDR1 SEHNR, CDR2 FQNEAQ (reference sequence). The CDR3 DNA follows: TGTGCCATTGCTGATATGGCAGGGGACAATGAGCAGTTCTTC. Translating it yields CAIADMAGDNEQFF.

This clonotype has a handful of counts. J is TRBJ2-5 and V is TRBV5-1; D is unresolved. The CDR3 runs 14 residues. Germline values: CDR1 SGHRS, CDR2 YFSETQ. V lost 0 bases and J 4 bases, leaving 10 bases between the germline ends. In DNA, the CDR3 is TGCGCCAGCAGCTTGGTGGGCCTGGGAGAGACCCAGTACTTC. Residues: CASSLVGLGETQYF. The whole variable domain, remainder taken from reference TRBV5-1 and TRBJ2-5, is KAGVTQTPRYLIKTRGQQVTLSCSPISGHRSVSWYQQTPGQGLQFLFEYFSETQRNKGNFPGRFSGRQFSNSRSEMNVSTLELGDSALYLCASSLVGLGETQYFGPGTRLLVL.

This clonotype has just a few counts. The rearrangement joins TRBV5-1 to TRBJ1-2; the D is unclear. Germline V gives CDR1 SGHRS, CDR2 YFSETQ. Trimming left V 2 bases short and J 3 bases short, with 11 bases between. This CDR3 has 14 residues. The CDR3 reads CASSLIASDYGYTF. CDR3 coding DNA: TGCGCCAGCAGCTTAATTGCCAGCGACTATGGCTACACCTTC.

This chain connects TRBV12-3 or TRBV12-4 to TRBJ1-1; D gene uncertain. Trimming shortened V by 6 bases and J by 0 bases, and 8 bases separated the two germline ends. The CDR3 length is 13 residues. CDR3 in amino acids: CASSPDLNTEAFF. DNA of the CDR3: TGTGCCAGCAGCCCCGACTTGAACACTGAAGCTTTCTTT.

The J gene is TRBJ1-3, the V gene TRBV5-1, with TRBD1 as a possible D gene (5 bases). V lost 4 bases, J lost 1 base, and 15 bases lay in between. The CDR3 spans 16 residues. The germline V gene has CDR1 SGHRS and CDR2 YFSETQ. This chain's CDR3 is CASSTGGHLSGNTIYF. As DNA, the CDR3 is TGCGCCAGCAGCACTGGTGGACATTTATCTGGAAACACCATATATTTT.